Listed here are 15 T cell receptor beta chains from one sample, sequenced in a study of blood T cell repertoires in COVID-19. Some clones are missing from TCRdb's copy, which holds only in-frame ones; the method was immunoSEQ multiplex PCR. The sample lists approximately 200,000 clones, around 89% seen once, with 3.5% to 4.5% in the top ten. What was sequenced was peripheral blood. The source is a woman aged 25 to 39 with acute or convalescent COVID-19.

The chain combines TRBV7-2 with TRBJ1-3, with D possibly being TRBD1 (5 bases). The CDR3 has 16 residues. Looked up from germline, CDR1 is SGHTA and CDR2 is FQGNSA. V lost 4 bases and J lost 0, with 13 bases in between. The CDR3 nucleotides read TGTGCCAGCAGCTCCCAAGGGGTCAGCTCTGGAAACACCATATATTTT. The encoded protein is CASSSQGVSSGNTIYF.

The count of this clone is one. V and J are TRBV27 and TRBJ2-3; 9 positions agree with TRBD1. V gave up 6 bases and J gave up 5 bases; unmatched junction bases: 3. CDR3 length equals 13 residues. Germline lookup yields CDR1 MNHEY and CDR2 SMNVEV (reference sequence). CDR3 amino acids: CASRTGGRDTQYF. Written as DNA, the CDR3 is TGTGCCAGCAGGACAGGGGGTAGAGATACGCAGTATTTT.

The genes are TRBV7-9 and TRBJ2-7; 9 bases line up with TRBD2. V shed 10 bases and J 6 bases; nucleotides not matched to a gene: 10. CDR3 length: 13 residues. CDR1 SEHNR and CDR2 FQNEAQ come from the germline V gene (reference sequence). For the CDR3, the DNA is TGTGCCATCTCCGGACTAGCGCAAGTCGAGCAGTACTTC. It specifies CAISGLAQVEQYF.

V is TRBV19 and J is TRBJ1-3; D may be TRBD1 (6 bases). There are 16 residues in the CDR3. Germline CDR1 and CDR2: LNHDA and SQIVND (reference sequence). The V end lost 4 bases, the J end lost 6 bases, and 19 bases lay between the germline ends. This CDR3 is CASSRKGQTTSNTIYF. The CDR3 DNA follows: TGTGCCAGTAGTAGGAAGGGACAAACAACTTCAAACACCATATATTTT.

This clone appeared a single time. The V and J genes are TRBV19 and TRBJ2-1, with a possible D match to TRBD2 (5 bases). CDR1 is LNHDA, CDR2 SQIVND, per germline (reference sequence). V lost 7 bases, J lost 3 bases, and 16 bases lay in between. The CDR3 has 15 residues. The CDR3 is CASKSRDLSYNEQFF. Written as DNA, the CDR3 is TGTGCCAGTAAATCGAGGGATTTGAGCTACAATGAGCAGTTCTTC. Full variable domain (missing parts from reference TRBV19 and TRBJ2-1): DGGITQSPKYLFRKEGQNVTLSCEQNLNHDAMYWYRQDPGQGLRLIYYSQIVNDFQKGDIAEGYSVSREKKESFPLTVTSAQKNPTAFYLCASKSRDLSYNEQFFGPGTRLTVL.

The V call is TRBV5-1, the J call TRBJ2-1; D might be TRBD2 (6 bases). Per the germline V gene, CDR1 is SGHRS and CDR2 is YFSETQ. This CDR3 is 14 amino acids long. Trimming cost V 7 bases and J 5 bases, with 16 bases left between them. CDR3 region: CASGSGSGDNEQFF. The CDR3 bases are TGCGCCAGCGGGTCCGGGAGTGGCGACAATGAGCAGTTCTTC.

The chain joins TRBV6-1 to TRBJ1-2; no clear D. The CDR3 sequence is 13 residues long. The V and J ends lost 0 bases and 0 bases respectively, with 2 bases between them. CDR1 MNHNS and CDR2 SASEGT come from the germline V gene. Here the CDR3 reads CASSEATNYGYTF. In nucleotides, the CDR3 is TGTGCCAGCAGTGAAGCTACTAACTATGGCTACACCTTC.

The chain combines TRBV2 with TRBJ2-7; a weak D match, TRBD1 (6 bases). The CDR3 runs 14 residues. Per germline, CDR1 SNHLY and CDR2 FYNNEI. Trimming removed 5 bases at V and 7 bases at J, with 18 bases between. The CDR3 sequence is CASSRSGQLMEQYF. The CDR3 DNA reads TGTGCCAGCAGTCGTTCGGGACAACTCATGGAGCAGTACTTC.

This clone has just one count. The V call is TRBV6-6, the J call TRBJ1-5; D may be TRBD1 (6 bases). The CDR3 has 13 residues. The ends were cut back, 6 bases at V and 9 bases at J, with 15 bases in the middle. Per germline, CDR1 MNHNY and CDR2 SVGAGI (reference sequence). The CDR3 loop is CASRSPGVRPQHF. Written as DNA, the CDR3 is TGTGCCAGCAGAAGCCCAGGGGTTCGGCCCCAGCATTTT.

The gene calls are TRBV6-5 and TRBJ2-5; D ambiguous. The ends were cut back, 8 bases at V and 1 base at J, with 11 bases in the middle. There are 13 residues in the CDR3. Germline lookup yields CDR1 MNHEY and CDR2 SVGAGI. CDR3 sequence: CASAWALQETQYF. The CDR3 DNA reads TGTGCCAGCGCGTGGGCACTCCAAGAGACCCAGTACTTC.

The V and J genes are TRBV24-1 and TRBJ2-7, with TRBD1 as a possible D gene (5 bases). The ends were cut back, 2 bases at V and 4 bases at J, with 17 bases in the middle. CDR3 length: 16 residues. Germline-derived CDR1 and CDR2 are KGHDR and SFDVKD. The CDR3 region has the DNA TGTGCCACCAGTGATTCGAAGGGGATGAAGGCATACGAGCAGTACTTC. As protein: CATSDSKGMKAYEQYF.

This clone was seen once. This chain uses TRBV30 with TRBJ2-5, with D perhaps TRBD2 (6 bases). The ends were cut back, 8 bases at V and 4 bases at J, with 17 bases in the middle. The CDR3 length is 13 residues. Germline values: CDR1 GTSNPN, CDR2 SVGIG (reference sequence). CDR3 residues: CASDTGVVETQYF. DNA of the CDR3: TGTGCCAGCGACACGGGAGTCGTAGAGACCCAGTACTTC. The variable domain in full, completed from reference TRBV30 and TRBJ2-5, reads SQTIHQWPATLVQPVGSPLSLECTVEGTSNPNLYWYRQAAGRGLQLLFYSVGIGQISSEVPQNLSASRPQDRQFILSSKKLLLSDSGFYLCASDTGVVETQYFGPGTRLLVL.

This clone has more than one count but fewer than ten. This chain connects TRBV21-1 to TRBJ2-1; the table calls TRBD1, which could not be checked here. TRBV21-1 is reported as a pseudogene. The CDR3 length is 10 residues. The CDR3 loop is CARRHSEQFF. The CDR3 region has the DNA TGTGCCAGACGACATTCAGAGCAGTTCTTC.

The rearrangement uses TRBV5-1 and TRBJ2-7, with 11 bases that match TRBD2. From germline, CDR1 is SGHRS and CDR2 YFSETQ. J was trimmed by 0 bases and V by 4 bases; bases with no gene match: 9. The CDR3 totals 17 residues. CDR3 nucleotides: TGCGCCAGCAGCATCGGGACTAGCGGATGGAACTCCTACGAGCAGTACTTC. Amino acid sequence: CASSIGTSGWNSYEQYF.

The CDR3 region has the DNA TGCGCCAGCAGCTTGGCCACTAGCGGGAGTGGGACAGATACGCAGTATTTT. Translating gives CASSLATSGSGTDTQYF. The chain recombines TRBV5-1 with TRBJ2-3; TRBD2 aligns across 11 bases. Germline CDR1 SGHRS, CDR2 YFSETQ. The CDR3 consists of 17 residues. The V segment lost 0 bases and the J segment 3 bases; nucleotides outside the gene matches: 6.